This entry concerns a single T cell receptor beta chain. Its antigen is not identified. Researchers reported that TCR beta cDNA libraries carried unique molecular identifiers. TCRdb passed the PCR reads through MiXCR, listing each CDR3 protein once. The sample yields some 370,000 distinct CDR3 sequences, about a third seen once. The data were taken from a study of post-analysis software for immune sequencing data. Study observations and caveats: Samples sharing a preparation batch grouped tightly together when assessed by F measure. In multiple sclerosis, normalized Chao1 diversity was significantly below that of controls.

The source material was blood. This TCR derives from a girl aged 10-17 years with multiple sclerosis.

This CDR3 is CSVEGTSVETQYF. DNA for the CDR3: TGCAGCGTTGAAGGGACTAGTGTGGAGACCCAGTACTTC. The rearrangement uses TRBV29-1 and TRBJ2-5, with 7 bases lining up with TRBD2. V was pared by 1 base and J by 5 bases, with 4 bases of the junction left unmatched. Germline V gives CDR1 SQVTM, CDR2 ANQGSEA. CDR3 length equals 13 residues. Full variable domain (missing parts from reference TRBV29-1 and TRBJ2-5): SAVISQKPSRDICQRGTSLTIQCQVDSQVTMMFWYRQQPGQSLTLIATANQGSEATYESGFVIDKFPISRPNLTFSTLTVSNMSPEDSSIYLCSVEGTSVETQYFGPGTRLLVL.